This paragraph covers one T cell receptor beta chain sequence. Its recognized antigen is unknown. No per-base quality is available; no much larger clone lies one base away. The trial excluded patients who had a history of autoimmune disease or were on systemic immunosuppression. Peripheral blood for TCR sequencing was collected from all dose cohorts at baseline, on cycle 4 day 1, and on cycle 7 day 1. The samples were taken from a phase I, first-in-human, multicenter, open-label dose-escalation trial of ivuxolimab. Adults with locally advanced or metastatic melanoma, renal cell, hepatocellular, or head and neck squamous cell carcinoma were enrolled in the trial. CD4+ and CD8+ T cells were sorted separately from peripheral blood before TCR sequencing. The data stem from a study of OX40 agonist ivuxolimab in advanced cancers. Turning to the overall study: Ivuxolimab was an agonistic, fully human IgG2 monoclonal antibody directed against OX40 (CD134), a costimulatory receptor. In the dose-escalation cohort, 75% to 90% of patients were male, and the mean age was 60 years with a range of about 20 to 80. The paper covers the monotherapy dose-escalation part of the phase I ivuxolimab trial, which included N of about 51 patients. Patients were allowed to have had prior anti-PD-1, anti-PD-L1 or anti-CTLA-4 therapy, and around 37% of the dose-escalation patients had previously received checkpoint inhibitors. Partial responses occurred in three dose-escalation patients: two with cutaneous melanoma and one with hepatocellular carcinoma. Intravenous ivuxolimab was administered to patients every 2 weeks at six dose levels: 0.01, 0.1, 0.3, 1.5, 3 and 10 mg/kg. The purpose of peripheral TCRbeta sequencing was to test whether ivuxolimab changed TCR sequence diversity and led to clonal T-cell expansion. Among the roughly 54 dose-escalation patients, some 19 had hepatocellular carcinoma, roughly 15 melanoma, 9 renal cell carcinoma and 9 head and neck cancer. General study outcomes and caveats: At doses of 0.1 to 3.0 mg/kg, clonal expansion of both CD4+ and CD8+ T cells in blood was seen between baseline and week 6. Antigen specificity was not determined for the clonally expanded peripheral T cells. Low levels of normalized T-cell clonal expansion were also shown by some nonresponding patients. Partial responders in the 0.1-3.0 mg/kg groups had among the lowest normalized peripheral clonal expansion, especially among CD8+ T cells. After ivuxolimab, more expanded clones were found on average in CD8+ T cells than in CD4+ T cells.

A distance of 10 bases separates the germline ends of V and J, which lose 5 bases and 0 bases respectively. The germline V gene encodes CDR1 KGHSH and CDR2 LQKENI. Taken from cysteine to phenylalanine, the CDR3 has 15 residues. Only the CDR3 region is kept as DNA, spanning 45 bases read in frame from base 1. Genomic DNA was extracted from sorted cells for sequencing of the TCRbeta CDR3 region. The immunoSEQ Assay was used for sequencing of TCRbeta CDR3 regions. TCRdb took this table from immuneACCESS and kept in-frame rearrangements with V and J called. Such tables lack part of the clones; where checked against another copy, unresolved V genes explain under half of the gap, and the rest is unexplained. The sample records about 81,000 clones, 88% of which are singletons. Less than 0.6% of the sample lies in the top ten.

This receptor chain uses TRBV18 and TRBJ2-2; tentative D gene TRBD1, with 5 bases matching. Sequencing used CD4+ or CD8+ T cells sorted from blood, obtained in a trial of the OX40 agonist ivuxolimab. The sequence derives from an adult with an advanced solid tumor such as melanoma, head and neck, liver or kidney cancer. The DNA sequence follows: TGTGCCAGCTCAGTTCCCAGGGCGAACACCGGGGAGCTGTTTTTT. This encodes CASSVPRANTGELFF.